This T cell receptor beta chain was recorded in a study of shared clonotypes between healthy human individuals. Study as a whole: Participating donors consisted of a couple of women and a few men aged 18 to 49.

Remarks on this clone: Its antigen remains unknown.

In the source study's methods: ImmunoSEQ yielded junction-only sequences lacking quality scores, so filtering differed. Sequenced by immunoSEQ multiplex PCR; TCRdb stores in-frame clones only, minus some. Clone size and V and J calls were adopted from that table, with D and trimming inferred from the DNA. The sample lists about 2,200,000 clones, about 92% occurring once. Naive CD8 populations comprised CD45RO-negative cells positively selected for CCR7, excluding terminally differentiated effector memory CD45RA+ cells. Study-level results: On the whole, naive subsets had larger estimated richness than memory subsets had. Large depth notwithstanding, sorted-subset sequencing proved incomplete by rarefaction.

V dropped 2 bases and J dropped 3 bases, with 16 bases sitting between them. CDR3 length: 16 residues. The germline gives CDR1 SGHAT, CDR2 FQNNGV. The sequencing input was naive CD8+ T cells from PBMCs. The TCR was taken from a man aged 18 to 35 in good health. Some clones in this sample may be carry-over from other donors' samples. The rearrangement joins TRBV11-2 to TRBJ1-1; a weak D match, TRBD1 (6 bases). CDR3 DNA: TGTGCCAGCAGCTTAACCTGGGGGCTCTTTGACACTGAAGCTTTCTTT. Translating it yields CASSLTWGLFDTEAFF. Filled out from reference TRBV11-2 and TRBJ1-1, the complete variable domain reads EAGVAQSPRYKIIEKRQSVAFWCNPISGHATLYWYQQILGQGPKLLIQFQNNGVVDDSQLPKDRFSAERLKGVDSTLKIQPAKLEDSAVYLCASSLTWGLFDTEAFFGQGTRLTVV.